This T cell receptor beta chain was retrieved from a study of metastatic and nonmetastatic thyroid tumors. Study-wide background: Malignant and benign thyroid patients had repertoires compared in peripheral blood and tumor or nodule tissue.

Germline V lookup: CDR1 ENHRY, CDR2 SYGVKD. This CDR3 comprises 13 residues. Not a single patient had been given any form of treatment at any point before undergoing thyroid surgery. For this clone: One junction end disagrees with the germline gene, perhaps due to a read error.

In the authors' workflow: Differences in CDR3 between clinicopathological groups were drawn on to build a classifier intended to discriminate distant-metastatic papillary thyroid cancer patients. MiXCR re-clonotyped the PCR reads for TCRdb. The V and J calls, along with clone size, are taken from TCRdb and not from the paper's own processing. The data contain about 40,000 clones, around an eighth of them singletons. The receptor comes from a female donor with papillary thyroid cancer or a benign thyroid nodule (not recorded which). Some clones in this sample may be carry-over from other donors' samples. Specimen: blood. J is TRBJ2-5 and V is TRBV10-3, with D possibly matching TRBD1 (5 bases). CDR3 residues: CAISSGSQGTQYF. The CDR3 bases are TGTGCCATCAGTTCAGGGTCACAAGGGACCCAGTACTTC.